The present TCR beta chain was sequenced within a study of blood T cell repertoires in COVID-19. Study-wide background: COVID-19 samples collected from the United States, Italy and Spain covered acute and convalescent phases. Nucleic acid was either cDNA or gDNA, and it came from T cells, B-cell-depleted T cells, or PBMCs.

Source study methods: How many nucleated cells were present was estimated from reference gene primer amplification. Produced via immunoSEQ multiplex PCR; TCRdb's table is partial and in-frame only. The D gene and trimming were derived from the DNA, and the V and J assignments and clone size from that table. The table has roughly 170,000 clones, nearly 80% seen once. V was pared by 3 bases and J by 8 bases, with 13 bases between. The CDR3 is 14 residues long. Germline V CDR1 and CDR2: MNHEY, SVGAGI. The sample was peripheral blood. This clonotype originated in a woman in her seventies with acute or convalescent COVID-19. The V gene is TRBV6-5, the J gene TRBJ1-4; perhaps TRBD1 as D (5 bases). In DNA form, the CDR3 reads TGTGCCAGCAGTTATACAGGAATTGGGGAAAAACTGTTTTTT. Translated, it gives CASSYTGIGEKLFF.